This T cell receptor (beta chain) comes out of a study of CD8 T cells in ankylosing spondylitis (dated by TCRdb to about 2017). In the study overall: The study set out to find disease-linked TCR variants by profiling T cell receptor beta repertoires in ankylosing spondylitis patients and healthy donors. The whole study cohort included 85 to 120 healthy donors and about two dozen ankylosing spondylitis patients. Peripheral blood samples were taken, and synovial fluid was additionally collected from ankylosing spondylitis patients. Overall results and qualifications from the work: A CD8+ phenotype was shown by the disease-linked clones, which were found at relatively low frequencies in peripheral blood. According to the report, matched synovial fluid samples from ankylosing spondylitis patients were significantly enriched for the disease-linked clones. Some motif variants were previously reported in synovial fluid and blood of reactive arthritis patients, suggesting common disease-initiation mechanisms. A TCR beta motif of eight highly homologous amino acid variants appeared characteristic of blood from ankylosing spondylitis patients.

TCRdb shows the sequencer as Illumina HiSeq 2500. Quantitative 5'-RACE with molecular barcodes was used to prepare TCR beta libraries. The original pipeline was this. A new computational method, built on a probabilistic model of VDJ rearrangement, was used to identify disease-linked TCR variants. The raw public reads went through TCRdb reprocessing: fastp at Q25, MiXCR clone calling, in-frame beta chains kept. Every entry covers one CDR3 protein and lists the most common genes and DNA from its rows. The V and J calls were determined by TCRdb, not by the authors. The sample has hundreds of thousands of distinct CDR3 sequences on record, more than 25% of them singletons. The top ten hold 0.75% to 0.9% of the sample. The CDR3 has 17 amino acids, counting the end cysteine and phenylalanine. The retained sequence is limited to the CDR3, 51 bases, with the frame set at the first base. From the germline V gene (reference sequence), CDR1 is DFQATT and CDR2 is SNEGSKA. The V end loses 0 bases and the J end loses 2 bases, and a stretch of 17 bases separates them.

Turning to this clonotype: The target of this receptor is not known. No clone much larger than this one lies a single base away; base qualities are absent.

This sequence originates from a male donor with ankylosing spondylitis. The sequence links TRBV20-1 to TRBJ2-1; the D call is tentative, TRBD1 or TRBD2, as each matches 5 bases. Sequenced material: blood, either unsorted or a sorted T cell fraction (not recorded which). This receptor has the CDR3 CSARDPRDGFAYNEQFF. The nucleotides read TGCAGTGCTAGAGATCCGAGGGACGGATTTGCCTACAATGAGCAGTTCTTC.